This record concerns one TCR beta chain sequence. Patients in Seattle were enrolled during active infection, then followed longitudinally. In the authors' methods: Counts of nucleated cells, estimated from reference gene primer amplification, were obtained. Using immunoSEQ multiplex PCR, the repertoire was profiled, and TCRdb retains in-frame clones only, with some absent. V and J calls and clone size are copied from that table; D and trimming were computed from the DNA. Here the sample spans 100,000 to 150,000 clones, around 82% being singletons. V was clipped by 4 bases and J by 4 bases, with 18 bases between them. Germline CDR1 SGHTS, CDR2 YDEGEE. The CDR3 is 16 residues long. This specimen belongs to a study of blood T cell repertoires in COVID-19. Across the study: Donors in the United States, Italy and Spain gave samples during acute or convalescent COVID-19. PBMCs, B-cell-depleted T cells, or T cells were the source of the cDNA or gDNA that made up the material.

The TCR sequence derives from a man aged 25 to 45 with COVID-19, enrolled during active disease. Sequenced: peripheral blood. The gene calls are TRBV5-8 and TRBJ2-1, with D possibly matching TRBD2 (6 bases). The CDR3 region has the DNA TGTGCCAGCAGCCTCAATCTCGGGAGCCCTTACAATGAGCAGTTCTTC. Protein: CASSLNLGSPYNEQFF.